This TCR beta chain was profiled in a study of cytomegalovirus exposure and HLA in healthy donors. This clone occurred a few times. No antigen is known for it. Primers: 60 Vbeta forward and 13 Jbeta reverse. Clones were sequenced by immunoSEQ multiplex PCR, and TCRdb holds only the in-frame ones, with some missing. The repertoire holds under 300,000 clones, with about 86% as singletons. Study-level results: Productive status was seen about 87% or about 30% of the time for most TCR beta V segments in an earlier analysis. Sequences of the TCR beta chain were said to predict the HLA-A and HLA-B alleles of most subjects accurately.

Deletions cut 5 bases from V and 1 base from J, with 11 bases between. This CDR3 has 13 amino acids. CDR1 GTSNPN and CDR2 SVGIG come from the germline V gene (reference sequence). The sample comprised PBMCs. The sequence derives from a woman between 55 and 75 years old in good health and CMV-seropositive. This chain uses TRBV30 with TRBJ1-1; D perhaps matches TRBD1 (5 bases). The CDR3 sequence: CAWGRVANTEAFF. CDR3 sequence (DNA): TGTGCCTGGGGCAGGGTTGCGAACACTGAAGCTTTCTTT.